A selection of T cell receptor beta chains follows, all from one sample in a study of blood T cell repertoires in COVID-19. Assay used: immunoSEQ multiplex PCR; TCRdb lists only in-frame clones, some missing. The table shows about 73,000 clones, with less than 75% occurring only once. The sample consisted of peripheral blood. All receptors derive from a man aged 60-69 years with acute or convalescent COVID-19. CDR3s include the opening cysteine and the closing phenylalanine or tryptophan. Fields, in order: CDR3 length, V gene, CDR3 protein.

CDR3 length: 13; V gene: TRBV27; CDR3 protein: CATLRRGAGELFF
CDR3 length: 15; V gene: TRBV5-1; CDR3 protein: CASSVDSGSTDTQYF
CDR3 length: 17; V gene: TRBV12-1; CDR3 protein: CASSSDPGGRGADTQYF
CDR3 length: 14; V gene: TRBV27; CDR3 protein: CASSWGQGDTEAFF
CDR3 length: 19; V gene: TRBV2; CDR3 protein: CASRSPLSVGVRGFYEQYF
CDR3 length: 15; V gene: TRBV6-4; CDR3 protein: CASSDGTGGTGELFF
CDR3 length: 13; V gene: TRBV3-1/TRBV3-2; CDR3 protein: CASASGVTYEQYF
CDR3 length: 13; V gene: TRBV2; CDR3 protein: CAKSTGGTDTQYF
CDR3 length: 16; V gene: TRBV14; CDR3 protein: CASSQDSAEATDTQYF
CDR3 length: 13; V gene: TRBV7-8; CDR3 protein: CASSRGQDEKLFF
CDR3 length: 12; V gene: TRBV5-5; CDR3 protein: CASSSGKRDITF
CDR3 length: 14; V gene: TRBV7-7; CDR3 protein: CASSLEGGTGELFF
CDR3 length: 14; V gene: TRBV5-1; CDR3 protein: CASSLTGDGQPQHF
CDR3 length: 13; V gene: TRBV30; CDR3 protein: CAWSWAAQETQYF
CDR3 length: 13; V gene: TRBV30; CDR3 protein: CAWSGQVNQPQHF
CDR3 length: 16; V gene: TRBV5-1; CDR3 protein: CASCRTQGAGPYEQYF
CDR3 length: 15; V gene: TRBV28; CDR3 protein: CASSSLAGGTYEQYF
CDR3 length: 14; V gene: TRBV21-1; CDR3 protein: CASSKGTGQETQYF
CDR3 length: 17; V gene: TRBV4-2; CDR3 protein: CASSQEPGGSSYNEQFF
CDR3 length: 13; V gene: TRBV28; CDR3 protein: CAAKGGGDEKLFF
CDR3 length: 16; V gene: TRBV7-6; CDR3 protein: CASSLVPGSGLGGYTF
CDR3 length: 15; V gene: TRBV19; CDR3 protein: CASRRDRGSNYGYTF
CDR3 length: 16; V gene: TRBV4-1; CDR3 protein: CASSPGGFEEISEAFF
CDR3 length: 11; V gene: TRBV28; CDR3 protein: CASGRLDEQYF
CDR3 length: 18; V gene: TRBV5-1; CDR3 protein: CASTLRPAGSPGTDTQYF
CDR3 length: 17; V gene: TRBV6-1; CDR3 protein: CASSEEGTSGVVDTQYF
CDR3 length: 19; V gene: TRBV7-2; CDR3 protein: CASAYKGVGGPSGANVLTF
CDR3 length: 14; V gene: TRBV6-5; CDR3 protein: CASSLTHSNQPQHF
CDR3 length: 18; V gene: TRBV9; CDR3 protein: CASSVGGRGYLSGNTIYF
CDR3 length: 12; V gene: TRBV11-3; CDR3 protein: CASSYRDGPLHF
CDR3 length: 17; V gene: TRBV28; CDR3 protein: CASSLWQGSSYNSPLHF
CDR3 length: 15; V gene: TRBV24-1; CDR3 protein: CATSDSDSSQETQYF
CDR3 length: 15; V gene: TRBV21-1; CDR3 protein: CASSARDRLNTEAFF
CDR3 length: 16; V gene: TRBV19; CDR3 protein: CASSIPGQSSGNTIYF
CDR3 length: 16; V gene: TRBV24-1; CDR3 protein: CATSDPGQGDAGELFF
CDR3 length: 18; V gene: TRBV27; CDR3 protein: CASSLLGVQGALNTEAFF
CDR3 length: 15; V gene: TRBV6-5; CDR3 protein: CASSQTPGWQETQYF
CDR3 length: 11; V gene: TRBV6-8; CDR3 protein: CASSYDREAFF
CDR3 length: 17; V gene: TRBV7-9; CDR3 protein: CASSPRGTRVGGETQYF
CDR3 length: 15; V gene: TRBV19; CDR3 protein: CASSIQQFSTDTQYF
CDR3 length: 12; V gene: TRBV12-3/TRBV12-4; CDR3 protein: CASSLVLTRAFF
CDR3 length: 13; V gene: TRBV19; CDR3 protein: CASSRDRYYEQYF
CDR3 length: 15; V gene: TRBV19; CDR3 protein: CASKGGLYPTGELFF
CDR3 length: 14; V gene: TRBV5-1; CDR3 protein: CASSLVSGSGGYTF
CDR3 length: 15; V gene: TRBV6-6; CDR3 protein: CASSYPDPVGEGQYF